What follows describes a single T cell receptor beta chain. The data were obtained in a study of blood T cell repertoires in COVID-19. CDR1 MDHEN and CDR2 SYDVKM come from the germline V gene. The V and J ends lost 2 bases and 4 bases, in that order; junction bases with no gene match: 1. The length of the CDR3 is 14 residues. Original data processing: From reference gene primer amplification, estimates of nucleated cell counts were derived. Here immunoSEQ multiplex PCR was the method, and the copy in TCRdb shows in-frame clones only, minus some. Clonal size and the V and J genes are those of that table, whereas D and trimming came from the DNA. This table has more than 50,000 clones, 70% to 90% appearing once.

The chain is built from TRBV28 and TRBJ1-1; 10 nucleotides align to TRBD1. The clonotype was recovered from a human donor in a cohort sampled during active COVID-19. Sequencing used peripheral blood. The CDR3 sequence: CASSLRTGGTEAFF. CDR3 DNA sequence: TGTGCCAGCAGTTTACGGACAGGGGGCACTGAAGCTTTCTTT.